This is a list of T cell receptor beta chains from one sample in a study of cytotoxic CD8 clonotypes in ibrutinib-treated CLL. Produced via immunoSEQ multiplex PCR; TCRdb's table is partial and in-frame only. The data contain 50,000 to 70,000 clones, nearly 55% of them singletons. The sample was PBMCs, taken at disease progression, from a patient treated with ibrutinib. The receptors derive from a human donor with chronic lymphocytic leukemia. Each CDR3 is given with its conserved first and last residue. A D gene is named only where the DNA matches it firmly. Some rows have no size entry. The others give once, few or many, or a class for an expanded clone.

TRBD1	TRBV7-6	TRBJ1-2	.	TGTGCCAGCAGCCCTGGGACAGCAAACGGCTACACCTTC	CASSPGTANGYTF
.	TRBV28	TRBJ2-2	.	TGTGCCAGCACCCGGGGCACCGGGGAGCTGTTTTTT	CASTRGTGELFF
.	TRBV7-2	TRBJ2-3	.	TGTGCCAGCAGCTTACCACAGTTTATGGCAGATACGCAGTATTTT	CASSLPQFMADTQYF
.	TRBV9	TRBJ2-6	.	TGTGCCAGCAGATCCAGGGATGGGGCCAACGTCCTGACTTTC	CASRSRDGANVLTF
.	TRBV7-2	TRBJ1-2	few	TGTGCCAGCAGCCCAAGGGATAACTATGGCTACACCTTC	CASSPRDNYGYTF
.	TRBV19	TRBJ1-5	.	TGTGCCAGTAGTACTACAGGGCTTGGCGTACAGCCCCAGCATTTT	CASSTTGLGVQPQHF
TRBD2	TRBV5-1	TRBJ2-2	.	TGCGCCAGCAGCTCCGCATTAGCGGGAAACACCGGGGAGCTGTTTTTT	CASSSALAGNTGELFF
.	TRBV28	TRBJ1-5	.	TGTGCCAGCAGTTGGGGGCCGGGGGGGCAGCCCCAGCATTTT	CASSWGPGGQPQHF
.	TRBV7-8	TRBJ1-1	.	TGTGCCAGCAGCTTATCCCCGACAGGTGAAGCTTTCTTT	CASSLSPTGEAFF
.	TRBV10-1	TRBJ2-7	.	TGCGCCGCGTCCTACGAGCAGTACTTC	CAASYEQYF
TRBD1	TRBV10-3	TRBJ1-5	.	TGTGCCATCAGTGATGGGCAGGGGGACTACCAGCCCCAGCATTTT	CAISDGQGDYQPQHF
TRBD1	TRBV13	TRBJ1-2	.	TGTGCCAGCAGCTTAGCGAGGACAGGCATTGATGGCTACACCTTC	CASSLARTGIDGYTF
.	TRBV6-5	TRBJ1-2	once	TGTGCCAGCAGTTACTCTAGGCAGGGGTGGTATGGCTACACCTTC	CASSYSRQGWYGYTF
TRBD2	TRBV7-8	TRBJ2-7	.	TGTGCCAGCAGCTTGCGGGAGGGGGTCTACGAGCAGTACTTC	CASSLREGVYEQYF
.	TRBV5-1	TRBJ2-7	.	TGCGCCAGCAGCGCCTCGTTAGGGTTTGGATACGAGCAGTACTTC	CASSASLGFGYEQYF
TRBD1	TRBV5-1	TRBJ2-5	.	TGCGCCAGCAGCCCGGAGGTGGACAGGGGGGGAGAGACCCAGTACTTC	CASSPEVDRGGETQYF
.	TRBV4-1	TRBJ2-1	.	TGCGCCAGCAGCCAAGACGGACTCGGTGAGCAGTTCTTC	CASSQDGLGEQFF
.	TRBV19	TRBJ2-7	few	TGTGCCAGTAGCAAGGGATACCCCTACGAGCAGTACTTC	CASSKGYPYEQYF
.	TRBV18	TRBJ2-1	few	TGTGCCAGCTCACCACTGGTACTAGAGGGTAATGAGCAGTTCTTC	CASSPLVLEGNEQFF
.	TRBV5-6	TRBJ2-3	.	TGTGCCAGCGCGTCCGATAGCACAGATACGCAGTATTTT	CASASDSTDTQYF
.	TRBV27	TRBJ2-7	.	TGTGCCAGCAGAGGGCTCGTTAGGGACTCCTACGAGCAGTACTTC	CASRGLVRDSYEQYF
.	TRBV9	TRBJ2-4	.	TGTGCCAGCAGCCCTCTGGGTGTGTTAGAAAACATTCAGTACTTC	CASSPLGVLENIQYF
.	TRBV14	TRBJ1-1	.	TGTGCCAGCAGCCAAATGCAGAACACTGAAGCTTTCTTT	CASSQMQNTEAFF
.	TRBV2	TRBJ1-2	few	TGTGCCAGCAGTGGACAGTCCCCCTATGGCTACACCTTC	CASSGQSPYGYTF
.	TRBV2	TRBJ1-1	.	TGTGCCAGCAGTGAAATACAGGAAGATGAAGCTTTCTTT	CASSEIQEDEAFF
.	TRBV25-1	TRBJ1-1	.	TGTGCCAGCAGTGAACCGGGACGCACTGAAGCTTTCTTT	CASSEPGRTEAFF
.	TRBV19	TRBJ1-1	few	TGTGCCAGTAGTATCGGGGGGACACGGAACACTGAAGCTTTCTTT	CASSIGGTRNTEAFF
TRBD1	TRBV6-5	TRBJ2-7	.	TGTGCCAGCAGTTACGCGGACAGGGGCTACGAGCAGTACTTC	CASSYADRGYEQYF
TRBD2	TRBV29-1	TRBJ2-1	few	TGCAGCGTTGACAGCGGGACTAGCGGGGGTTATGAGCAGTTCTTC	CSVDSGTSGGYEQFF
TRBD2	TRBV6-6	TRBJ2-5	many	TGTGCCAGCATGGGGACTAGCGGTGAGACCCAGTACTTC	CASMGTSGETQYF
TRBD2	TRBV4-1	TRBJ2-3	.	TGCGCCAGCAGCCAAGATAGGATGGGACTAGCGGGGGAGGAAGATACGCAGTATTTT	CASSQDRMGLAGEEDTQYF
.	TRBV28	TRBJ1-5	few	TGTGCCAGCAAACTTACAGGGAAGAATCAGCCCCAGCATTTT	CASKLTGKNQPQHF
.	TRBV6-5	TRBJ2-1	few	TGTGCCAGCAGCGACCCCGGGGGGCGTCACAATGAGCAGTTCTTC	CASSDPGGRHNEQFF
TRBD2	TRBV9	TRBJ2-5	.	TGTGCCAGCAGCCCCCGGGGCGGACTAGCGGGTGGGGCGCAAGAGACCCAGTACTTC	CASSPRGGLAGGAQETQYF
TRBD2	TRBV7-9	TRBJ2-2	.	TGTGCCAGCAGCTCGGCCCGGGACTATAAAAGCGGGGAGCTGTTTTTT	CASSSARDYKSGELFF
.	TRBV28	TRBJ2-7	.	TGTGCCAGCACGAGGGCGGGATCAGCCTACGAGCAGTACTTC	CASTRAGSAYEQYF
TRBD2	TRBV7-2	TRBJ2-7	.	TGTGCCAGCAGCTTAGCGGCTAGCGGGACCCGTGGTCCCACCTACGAGCAGTACTTC	CASSLAASGTRGPTYEQYF
.	TRBV12-5	TRBJ1-5	few	TGTGCTAGTGGTTTGGAGGATCAGCCCCAGCATTTT	CASGLEDQPQHF
TRBD1	TRBV6-5	TRBJ1-2	.	TGTGCCTCTACTCCCGGGACAGGGCGTGGGGGCTACACCTTC	CASTPGTGRGGYTF
.	TRBV19	TRBJ1-2	.	TGTGCCAGTAGTATAATTCTGGGACAAGTAAACTATGGCTACACCTTC	CASSIILGQVNYGYTF
.	TRBV5-1	TRBJ2-1	.	TGCGCCAGCAGCTTGCTCGGGGATAGCAATGAGCAGTTCTTC	CASSLLGDSNEQFF
TRBD1	TRBV28	TRBJ1-4	.	TGTGCCAGCAGTGGGACAGGGGGTTCTAATGAAAAACTGTTTTTT	CASSGTGGSNEKLFF
.	TRBV9	TRBJ2-6	.	TGTGCCAGCACACCTCGCCCCGAGGACTCTGGGGCCAACGTCCTGACTTTC	CASTPRPEDSGANVLTF
.	TRBV7-8	TRBJ2-7	.	TGTGCCAGCAGCTTGGGCCCCAGCTCCTACGAGCAGTACTTC	CASSLGPSSYEQYF
.	TRBV28	TRBJ1-2	.	TGTGCCAGCAGTTTCGGGACAAAGGGGGTGGGCTATGGCTACACCTTC	CASSFGTKGVGYGYTF
.	TRBV5-6	TRBJ2-7	few	TGTGCCAGCACCACCGGGAACTACGAGCAGTACTTC	CASTTGNYEQYF
.	TRBV6-5	TRBJ1-5	.	TGTGCCAGCAGTTGGGCTCTAAACCAGCCCCAGCATTTT	CASSWALNQPQHF
TRBD1	TRBV6-5	TRBJ2-7	.	TGTGCCAGCAGGATGGACAGGGCGAGCTCCTACGAGCAGTACTTC	CASRMDRASSYEQYF
TRBD2	TRBV6-4	TRBJ2-7	.	TGTGCCAGTACCAAGCAGCCACTAGCGGGACCCCGCGAGCAGTACTTC	CASTKQPLAGPREQYF
TRBD1	TRBV7-2	TRBJ1-5	.	TGTGCCAGCAGCTTATCGACAGGGGTCAATCAGCCCCAGCATTTT	CASSLSTGVNQPQHF
.	TRBV6-5	TRBJ2-5	.	TGTGCCAGCAGCTCGGTCCGAGAGACCCAGTACTTC	CASSSVRETQYF